The clone carrying this T cell receptor beta chain came up many times. What it binds is unknown. The entry originates in a study of T-cell reconstitution after alpha-beta-depleted transplantation in children. General study points: T-cell counts and diversity at one year following transplant were attributed mainly to newly produced T cells.

This sample's TCRbeta library carried unique molecular identifier barcodes. TCRdb re-called the PCR reads through MiXCR, storing one row per CDR3 protein. The table lists 120,000 to 150,000 distinct CDR3 sequences, about 8.8% of them singletons. Trimming took 5 bases from V and 3 from J, leaving 10 bases between them. The CDR3 loop spans 13 amino acids. CDR1 and CDR2 (germline): SEHNR, FQNEAQ (reference sequence). V is TRBV7-9 and J is TRBJ1-2, with D perhaps matching TRBD1 (5 bases). Source: PBMCs, mostly from graft donor cells, taken 180 days after TCRalphabeta/CD19-depleted stem cell transplant. This TCR was sampled from a female patient aged 2-15 years who had a stem cell transplant for congenital amegakaryocytic thrombocytopenia, so the T cells may come from the graft donor. CDR3 amino acids: CASSIQTDYGYTF. The CDR3, as DNA: TGTGCCAGCAGCATACAGACAGACTATGGCTACACCTTC. Together with reference TRBV7-9 and TRBJ1-2, the CDR3 gives the full variable domain: DTGVSQNPRHKITKRGQNVTFRCDPISEHNRLYWYRQTLGQGPEFLTYFQNEAQLEKSRLLSDRFSAERPKGSFSTLEIQRTEQGDSAMYLCASSIQTDYGYTFGSGTRLTVV.